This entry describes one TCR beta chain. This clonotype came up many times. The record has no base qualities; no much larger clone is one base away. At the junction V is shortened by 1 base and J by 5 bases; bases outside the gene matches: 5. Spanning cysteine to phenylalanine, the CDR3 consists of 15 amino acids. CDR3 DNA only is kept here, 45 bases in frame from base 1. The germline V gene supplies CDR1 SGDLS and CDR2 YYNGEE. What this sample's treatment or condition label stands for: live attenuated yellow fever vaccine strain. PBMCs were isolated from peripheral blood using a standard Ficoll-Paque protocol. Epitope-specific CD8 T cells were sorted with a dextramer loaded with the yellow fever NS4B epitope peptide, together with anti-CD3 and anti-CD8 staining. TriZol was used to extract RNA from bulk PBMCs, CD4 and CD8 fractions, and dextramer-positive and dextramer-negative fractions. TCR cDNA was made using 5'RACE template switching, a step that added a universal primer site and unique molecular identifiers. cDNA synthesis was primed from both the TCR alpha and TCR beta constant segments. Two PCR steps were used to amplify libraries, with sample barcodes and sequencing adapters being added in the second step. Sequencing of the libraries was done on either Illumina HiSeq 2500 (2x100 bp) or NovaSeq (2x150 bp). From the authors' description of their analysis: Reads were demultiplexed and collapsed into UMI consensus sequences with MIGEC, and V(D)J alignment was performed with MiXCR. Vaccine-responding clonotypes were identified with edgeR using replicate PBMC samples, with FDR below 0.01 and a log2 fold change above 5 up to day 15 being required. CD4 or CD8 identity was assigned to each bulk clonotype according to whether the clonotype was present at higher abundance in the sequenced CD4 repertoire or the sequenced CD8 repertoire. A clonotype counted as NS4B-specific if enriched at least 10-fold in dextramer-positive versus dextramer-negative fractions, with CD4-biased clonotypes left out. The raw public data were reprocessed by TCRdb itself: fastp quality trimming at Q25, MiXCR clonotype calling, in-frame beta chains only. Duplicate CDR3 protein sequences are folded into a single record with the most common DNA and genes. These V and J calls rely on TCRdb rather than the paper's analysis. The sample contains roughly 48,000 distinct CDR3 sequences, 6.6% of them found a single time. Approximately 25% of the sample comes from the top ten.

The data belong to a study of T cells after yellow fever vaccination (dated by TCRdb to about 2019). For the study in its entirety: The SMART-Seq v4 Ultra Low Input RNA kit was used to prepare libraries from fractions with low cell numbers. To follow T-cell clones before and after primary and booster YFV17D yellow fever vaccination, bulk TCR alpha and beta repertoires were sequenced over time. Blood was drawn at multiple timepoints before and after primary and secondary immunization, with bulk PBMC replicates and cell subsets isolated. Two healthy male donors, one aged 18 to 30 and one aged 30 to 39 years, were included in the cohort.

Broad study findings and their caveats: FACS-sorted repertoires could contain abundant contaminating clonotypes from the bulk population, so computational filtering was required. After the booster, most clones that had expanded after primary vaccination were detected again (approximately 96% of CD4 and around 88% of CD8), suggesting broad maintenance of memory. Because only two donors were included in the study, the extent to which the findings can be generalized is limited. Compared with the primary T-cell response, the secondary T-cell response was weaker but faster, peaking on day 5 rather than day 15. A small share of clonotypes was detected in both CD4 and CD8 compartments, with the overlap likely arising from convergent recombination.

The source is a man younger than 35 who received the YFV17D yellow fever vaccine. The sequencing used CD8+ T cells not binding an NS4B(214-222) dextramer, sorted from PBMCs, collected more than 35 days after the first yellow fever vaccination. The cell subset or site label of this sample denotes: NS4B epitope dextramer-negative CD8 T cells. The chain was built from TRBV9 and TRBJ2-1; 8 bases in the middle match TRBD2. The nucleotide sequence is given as TGTGCCAGCAGCGTATACGGGGGGGATAACAATGAGCAGTTCTTC. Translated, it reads CASSVYGGDNNEQFF.